The entry that follows covers one T cell receptor beta chain sequence. Antigen: not known. The data were produced by immunoSEQ multiplex PCR, yet TCRdb's version contains in-frame clones alone and is incomplete. This table has roughly 120,000 clones, roughly 89% appearing once. The data were obtained in a study of T cell responses to AZD1222 COVID-19 vaccine. Deletions cut 8 bases from V and 5 bases from J, with 13 bases between. The V gene's germline CDR1 is MDHEN and CDR2 SYDVKM. The CDR3 loop spans 12 amino acids. Notes on the study in general: A mostly white British donor set with more females was recruited, and clonal diversity was possibly underestimated.

The chain joins TRBV28 to TRBJ2-7; the D is unclear. The specimen comprised peripheral blood, sampled on day 0 of AZD1222 vaccination. The TCR was taken from an adult in good health. CDR3 sequence: CASRTPIHEQYF. The CDR3 coding sequence is TGTGCCAGCCGGACCCCCATTCACGAGCAGTACTTC.